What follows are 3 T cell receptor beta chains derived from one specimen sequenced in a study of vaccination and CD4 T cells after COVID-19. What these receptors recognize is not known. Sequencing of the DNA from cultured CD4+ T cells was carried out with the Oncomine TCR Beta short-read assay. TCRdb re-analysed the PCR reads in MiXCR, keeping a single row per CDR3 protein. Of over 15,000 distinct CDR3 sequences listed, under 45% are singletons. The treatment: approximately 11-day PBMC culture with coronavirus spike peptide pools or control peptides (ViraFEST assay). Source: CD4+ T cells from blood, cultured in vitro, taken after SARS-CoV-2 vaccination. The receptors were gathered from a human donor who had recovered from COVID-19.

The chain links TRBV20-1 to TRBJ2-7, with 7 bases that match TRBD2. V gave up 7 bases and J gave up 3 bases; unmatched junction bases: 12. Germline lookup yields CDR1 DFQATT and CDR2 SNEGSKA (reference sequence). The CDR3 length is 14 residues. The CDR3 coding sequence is TGCAGTGTCCCGTTGCAGGGAGGGAGCTACGAGCAGTACTTC. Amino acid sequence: CSVPLQGGSYEQYF.

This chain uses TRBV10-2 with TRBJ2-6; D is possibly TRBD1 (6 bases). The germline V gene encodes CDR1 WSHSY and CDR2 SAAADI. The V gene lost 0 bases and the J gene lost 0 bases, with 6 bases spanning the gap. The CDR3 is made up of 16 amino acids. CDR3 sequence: CASSESGGSGANVLTF. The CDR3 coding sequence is TGCGCCAGCAGTGAGTCAGGGGGCTCTGGGGCCAACGTCCTGACTTTC.

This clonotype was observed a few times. As DNA, the CDR3 is TGCAGTGCTAGAGATCCCGCTCTAGCGGTCATCACAGATACGCAGTATTTT. Translating it yields CSARDPALAVITDTQYF. J is TRBJ2-3 and V is TRBV20-1, with 7 bases lining up with TRBD2. The junction had 11 bases not matched to a gene; V was cut back by 0 bases and J by 2 bases. Germline loops: CDR1 DFQATT, CDR2 SNEGSKA (reference sequence). The CDR3 consists of 17 residues.